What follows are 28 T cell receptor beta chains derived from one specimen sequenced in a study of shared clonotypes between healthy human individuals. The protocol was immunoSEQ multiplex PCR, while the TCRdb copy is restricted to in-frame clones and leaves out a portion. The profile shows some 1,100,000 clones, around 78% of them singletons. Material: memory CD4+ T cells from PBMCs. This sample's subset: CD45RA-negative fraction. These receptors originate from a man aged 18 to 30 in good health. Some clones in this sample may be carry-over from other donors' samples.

The CDR3 nucleotides are TGCAGCGTTGTATCTACAGGGATAAGCAAAAACATTCAGTACTTC. The encoded protein is CSVVSTGISKNIQYF. V usage is TRBV29-1 and J usage is TRBJ2-4; D possibly corresponds to TRBD1 (6 bases). The length of the CDR3 is 15 residues. Germline CDR1 and CDR2: SQVTM and ANQGSEA. With 4 bases removed from V and 3 bases from J, the gap between germline ends came to 16 bases. Complete variable domain (other parts from reference TRBV29-1 and TRBJ2-4): SAVISQKPSRDICQRGTSLTIQCQVDSQVTMMFWYRQQPGQSLTLIATANQGSEATYESGFVIDKFPISRPNLTFSTLTVSNMSPEDSSIYLCSVVSTGISKNIQYFGAGTRLSVL.

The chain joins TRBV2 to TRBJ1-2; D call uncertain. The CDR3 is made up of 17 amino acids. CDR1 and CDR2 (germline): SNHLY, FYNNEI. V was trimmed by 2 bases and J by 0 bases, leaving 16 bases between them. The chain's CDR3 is CASSETSAANSNYGYTF. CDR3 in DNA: TGTGCCAGCAGTGAAACATCAGCGGCGAACTCTAACTATGGCTACACCTTC.

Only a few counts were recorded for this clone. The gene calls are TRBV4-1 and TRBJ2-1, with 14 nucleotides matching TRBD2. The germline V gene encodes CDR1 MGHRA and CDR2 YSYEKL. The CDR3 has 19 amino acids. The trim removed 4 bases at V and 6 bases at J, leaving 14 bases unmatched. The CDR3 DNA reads TGCGCCAGCAGCCCCAGACTAGCGGGAGGGATGGTGGGGGTCAATGAGCAGTTCTTC. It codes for CASSPRLAGGMVGVNEQFF.

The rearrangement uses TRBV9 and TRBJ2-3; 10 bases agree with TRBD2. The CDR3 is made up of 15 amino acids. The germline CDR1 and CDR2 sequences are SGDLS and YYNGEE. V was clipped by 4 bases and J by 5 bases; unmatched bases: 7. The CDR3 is CASSPAGGPGDTQYF. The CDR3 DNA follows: TGTGCCAGCAGCCCAGCGGGAGGGCCTGGAGATACGCAGTATTTT.

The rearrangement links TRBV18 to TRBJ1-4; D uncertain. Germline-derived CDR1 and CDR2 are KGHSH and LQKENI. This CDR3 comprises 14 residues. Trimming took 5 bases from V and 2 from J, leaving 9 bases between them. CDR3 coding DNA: TGTGCCAGCTCAAGTTTGACGACTAATGAAAAACTGTTTTTT. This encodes CASSSLTTNEKLFF.

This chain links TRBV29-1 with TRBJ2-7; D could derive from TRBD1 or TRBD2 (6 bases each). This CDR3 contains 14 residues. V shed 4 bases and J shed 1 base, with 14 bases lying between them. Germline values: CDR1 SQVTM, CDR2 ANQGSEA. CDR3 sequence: CSVVEAGQSYEQYF. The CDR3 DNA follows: TGCAGCGTTGTCGAGGCGGGACAATCCTACGAGCAGTACTTC.

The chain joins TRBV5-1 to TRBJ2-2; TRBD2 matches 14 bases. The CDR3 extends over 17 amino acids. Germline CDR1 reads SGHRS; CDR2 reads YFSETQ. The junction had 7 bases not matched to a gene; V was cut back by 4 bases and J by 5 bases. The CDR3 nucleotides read TGCGCCAGCAGCCCGGGACTAGCGGGAGTAGGAACCGGGGAGCTGTTTTTT. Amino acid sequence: CASSPGLAGVGTGELFF.

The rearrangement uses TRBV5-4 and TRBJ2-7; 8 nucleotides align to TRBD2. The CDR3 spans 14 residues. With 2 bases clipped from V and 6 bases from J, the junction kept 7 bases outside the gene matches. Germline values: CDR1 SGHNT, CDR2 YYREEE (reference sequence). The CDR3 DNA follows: TGTGCCAGCAGCTTTGGGCTAGCGGGTGGCGAGCAGTACTTC. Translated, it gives CASSFGLAGGEQYF.

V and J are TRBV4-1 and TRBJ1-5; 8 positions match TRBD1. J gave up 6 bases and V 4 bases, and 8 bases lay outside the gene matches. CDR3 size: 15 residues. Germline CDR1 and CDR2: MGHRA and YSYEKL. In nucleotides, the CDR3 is TGCGCCAGCAGCCTCGGACAGGGTGGGGGTCAGCCCCAGCATTTT. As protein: CASSLGQGGGQPQHF.

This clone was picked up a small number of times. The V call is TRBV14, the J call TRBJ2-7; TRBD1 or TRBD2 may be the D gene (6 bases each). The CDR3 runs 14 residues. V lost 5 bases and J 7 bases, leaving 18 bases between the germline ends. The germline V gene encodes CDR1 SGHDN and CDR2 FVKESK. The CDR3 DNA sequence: TGTGCCAGCAGCTTCGGGACATATGGAGGGGAGCAGTACTTC. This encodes CASSFGTYGGEQYF.

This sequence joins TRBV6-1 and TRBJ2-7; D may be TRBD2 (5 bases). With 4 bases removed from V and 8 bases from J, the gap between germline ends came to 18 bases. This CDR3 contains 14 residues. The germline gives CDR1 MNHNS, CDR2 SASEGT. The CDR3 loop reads CASSGAALGYQQYF. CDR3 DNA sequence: TGTGCCAGCAGTGGAGCGGCCCTTGGATACCAGCAGTACTTC.

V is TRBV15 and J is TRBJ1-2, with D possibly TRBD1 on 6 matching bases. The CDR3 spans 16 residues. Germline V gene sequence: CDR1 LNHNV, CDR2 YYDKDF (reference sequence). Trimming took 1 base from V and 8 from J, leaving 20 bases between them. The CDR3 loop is CATSRGSSGGRLGYTF. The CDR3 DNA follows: TGTGCCACCAGCAGAGGCTCAAGCGGGGGGCGCTTAGGCTACACCTTC.

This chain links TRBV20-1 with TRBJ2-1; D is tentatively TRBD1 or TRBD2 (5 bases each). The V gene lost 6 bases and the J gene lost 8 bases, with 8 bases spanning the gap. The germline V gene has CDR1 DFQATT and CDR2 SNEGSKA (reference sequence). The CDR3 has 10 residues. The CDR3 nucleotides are TGCAGTGCACTAGGGGATGAGCAGTTCTTC. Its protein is CSALGDEQFF.

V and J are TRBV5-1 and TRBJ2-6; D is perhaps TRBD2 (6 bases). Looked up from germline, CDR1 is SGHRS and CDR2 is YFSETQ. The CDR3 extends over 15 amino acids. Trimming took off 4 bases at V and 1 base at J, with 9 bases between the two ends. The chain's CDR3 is CASSAGTSGANVLTF. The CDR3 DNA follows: TGCGCCAGCAGCGCAGGGACTTCTGGGGCCAACGTCCTGACTTTC. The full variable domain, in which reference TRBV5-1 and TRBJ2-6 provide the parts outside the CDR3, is KAGVTQTPRYLIKTRGQQVTLSCSPISGHRSVSWYQQTPGQGLQFLFEYFSETQRNKGNFPGRFSGRQFSNSRSEMNVSTLELGDSALYLCASSAGTSGANVLTFGAGSRLTVL.

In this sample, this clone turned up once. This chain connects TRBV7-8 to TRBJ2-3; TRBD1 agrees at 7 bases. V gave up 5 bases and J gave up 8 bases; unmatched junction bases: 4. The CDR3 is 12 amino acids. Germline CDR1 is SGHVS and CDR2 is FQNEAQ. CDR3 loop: CASSPGQRTQYF. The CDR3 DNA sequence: TGTGCCAGCAGCCCGGGACAGCGTACGCAGTATTTT.

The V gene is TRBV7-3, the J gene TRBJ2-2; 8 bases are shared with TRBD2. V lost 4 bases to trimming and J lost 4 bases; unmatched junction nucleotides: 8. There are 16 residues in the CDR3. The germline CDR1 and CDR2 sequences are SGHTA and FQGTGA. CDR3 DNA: TGTGCCAGCAGCTCCCCGGGACTAGTCGGCACCGGGGAGCTGTTTTTT. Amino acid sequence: CASSSPGLVGTGELFF.

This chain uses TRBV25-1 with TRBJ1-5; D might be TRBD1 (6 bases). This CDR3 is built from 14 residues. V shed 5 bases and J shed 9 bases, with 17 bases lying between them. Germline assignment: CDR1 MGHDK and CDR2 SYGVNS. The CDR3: CASSNRQAKGPQHF. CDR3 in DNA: TGTGCCAGCAGTAACCGACAGGCGAAGGGGCCCCAGCATTTT.

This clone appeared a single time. The DNA for the CDR3 is TGTGCCAGCAGTCCAGCTGGGGCCAGGGGAGACACTGAAGCTTTCTTT. Translation: CASSPAGARGDTEAFF. The V and J genes are TRBV5-4 and TRBJ1-1; D is possibly TRBD1 (6 bases). The V end lost 5 bases, the J end lost 3 bases, and 20 bases lay between the germline ends. This CDR3 has 16 residues. Germline lookup yields CDR1 SGHNT and CDR2 YYREEE (reference sequence).

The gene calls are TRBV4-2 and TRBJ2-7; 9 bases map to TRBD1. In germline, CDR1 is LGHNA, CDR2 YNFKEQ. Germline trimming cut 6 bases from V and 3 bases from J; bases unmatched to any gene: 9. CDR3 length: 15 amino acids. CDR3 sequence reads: CASSRQGVPLYEQYF. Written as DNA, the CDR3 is TGTGCCAGCAGTCGACAGGGGGTCCCCCTCTACGAGCAGTACTTC.

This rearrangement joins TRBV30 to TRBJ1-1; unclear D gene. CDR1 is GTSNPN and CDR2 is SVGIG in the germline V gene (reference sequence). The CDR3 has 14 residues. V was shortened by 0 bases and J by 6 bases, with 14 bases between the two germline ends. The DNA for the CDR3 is TGTGCCTGGAGTGTAGCCCCCAGGAGGCCTGAAGCTTTCTTT. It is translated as CAWSVAPRRPEAFF. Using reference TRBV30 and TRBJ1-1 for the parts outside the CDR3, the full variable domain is SQTIHQWPATLVQPVGSPLSLECTVEGTSNPNLYWYRQAAGRGLQLLFYSVGIGQISSEVPQNLSASRPQDRQFILSSKKLLLSDSGFYLCAWSVAPRRPEAFFGQGTRLTVV.

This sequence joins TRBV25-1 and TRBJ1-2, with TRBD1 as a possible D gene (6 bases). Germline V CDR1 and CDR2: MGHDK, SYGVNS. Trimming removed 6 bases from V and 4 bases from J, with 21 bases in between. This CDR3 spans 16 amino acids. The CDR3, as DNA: TGTGCCAGCAGGGGTCTCCACCGGGGGCTGGGCTATGGCTACACCTTC. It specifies CASRGLHRGLGYGYTF.

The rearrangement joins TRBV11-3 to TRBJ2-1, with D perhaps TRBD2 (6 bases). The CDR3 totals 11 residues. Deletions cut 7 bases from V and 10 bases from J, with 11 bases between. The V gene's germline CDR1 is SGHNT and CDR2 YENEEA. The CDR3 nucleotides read TGTGCCAGCAAGGGCGGAGGGGAGCAGTTCTTC. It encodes CASKGGGEQFF.

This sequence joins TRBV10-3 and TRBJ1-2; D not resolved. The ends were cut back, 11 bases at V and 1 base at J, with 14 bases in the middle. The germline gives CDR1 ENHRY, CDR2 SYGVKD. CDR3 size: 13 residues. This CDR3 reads CACRPDINYGYTF. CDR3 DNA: TGTGCCTGCCGCCCGGATATTAACTATGGCTACACCTTC.

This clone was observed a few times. CDR3 coding DNA: TGCGCCAGCAGCTTCCAGACAGCCGACTCCGGTGGCTACACCTTC. Its protein product is CASSFQTADSGGYTF. The chain uses TRBV5-1 and TRBJ1-2; a weak D match, TRBD1 (5 bases). Germline CDR1 and CDR2: SGHRS and YFSETQ. The CDR3 sequence is 15 residues long. Trimming took 2 bases from V and 7 from J, leaving 18 bases between them.

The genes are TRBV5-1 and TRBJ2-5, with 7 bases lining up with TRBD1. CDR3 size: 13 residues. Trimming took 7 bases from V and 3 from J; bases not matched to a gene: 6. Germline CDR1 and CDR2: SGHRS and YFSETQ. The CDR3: CASGTTGEETQYF. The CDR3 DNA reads TGCGCCAGCGGGACCACAGGGGAAGAGACCCAGTACTTC.

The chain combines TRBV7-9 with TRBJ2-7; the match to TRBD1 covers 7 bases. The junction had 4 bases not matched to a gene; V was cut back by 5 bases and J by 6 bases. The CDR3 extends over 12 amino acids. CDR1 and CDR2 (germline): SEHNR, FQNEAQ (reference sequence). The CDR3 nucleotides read TGTGCCAGCAGCCAGGGGGTCGGCGAGCAGTACTTC. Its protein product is CASSQGVGEQYF.

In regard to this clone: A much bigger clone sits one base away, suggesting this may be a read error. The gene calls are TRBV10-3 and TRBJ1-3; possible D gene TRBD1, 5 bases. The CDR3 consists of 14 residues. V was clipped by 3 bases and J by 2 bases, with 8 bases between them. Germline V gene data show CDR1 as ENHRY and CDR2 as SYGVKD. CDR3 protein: CAISDGGAGNTIYF. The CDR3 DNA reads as TGTGCCATCAGTGACGGGGGGGCTGGAAACACCATATATTTT.

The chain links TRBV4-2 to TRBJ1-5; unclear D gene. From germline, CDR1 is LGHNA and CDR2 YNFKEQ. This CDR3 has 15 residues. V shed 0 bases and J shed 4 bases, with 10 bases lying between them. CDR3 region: CASSQEPQPNQPQHF. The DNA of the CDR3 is TGTGCCAGCAGCCAAGAACCACAGCCGAATCAGCCCCAGCATTTT.